This TCR beta chain was sequenced for a study of post-analysis software for immune sequencing data (dated by TCRdb to between 2014 and 2017). In the study overall: The recorded disease courses included relapsing-remitting, secondary progressive and progressive-relapsing multiple sclerosis, and some patients had no subtype annotation. The multiple sclerosis patient repertoires were compared with about a dozen previously published healthy control repertoires from donors aged 6 to 25 years. A subset of samples was prepared in parallel using single-end sample barcoding, then pooled and co-amplified after Illumina adapter ligation. Study-wide conclusions, independent of this receptor: The control group was slightly older than the multiple sclerosis patient group. Normalized Chao1 diversity was significantly lower in multiple sclerosis patients than controls, suggesting substantial peripheral T-cell clonal expansion. Roughly 5 TRBV segments, including TRBV5-6, TRBV5-1 and TRBV20-1, were significantly more frequent in patients than controls. Strong co-clustering of samples prepared in the same batch was shown by direct clustering with F measure, prompting a batch-effect correction.

Of note for this clonotype: The antigen it binds to is not known. Base qualities are not at hand, and no much larger clone is one base apart.

Receptors were amplified or captured by PCR. Sequencing relied on an Illumina HiSeq 2500. Unique molecular identifiers were incorporated into TCR beta cDNA libraries to reduce PCR and sequencing biases. Per 1 to 10 million input T cells, roughly 500,000 cDNA molecules were obtained, such that each molecule approximated one T cell. The patient libraries were prepared and sequenced with the same protocol used for the earlier healthy control dataset. Samples belonging to the same batch were prepared together, multiplexed and sequenced on a shared HiSeq lane. Concerning the study's data processing: MIGEC was used to process the raw barcoded reads, and molecular identifier groups with only a single read were discarded before consensus assembly and CDR3 extraction. VDJtools was used for post-analysis of the clonotype tables, with diversity normalized by down-sampling every dataset to the smallest sample size. Repertoire overlap clustering matched CDR3 amino acid but not nucleotide sequences to correct batch-related cross-sample contamination. TCRdb reworked the public reads: Q25 trimming with fastp, MiXCR clone assembly, productive beta chains retained. Entries that share a CDR3 protein sequence are merged under the most common genes and DNA. These V and J calls originate from TCRdb's pipeline instead of the authors' own analysis. This sample has 350,000 to 450,000 distinct CDR3 sequences in its table, and less than 40% of those were observed once. About 8% of the sample is taken by the ten largest.

As encoded in the germline V gene, CDR1 is SGHTA while CDR2 is FQGNSA. The CDR3 numbers 15 residues from cysteine through phenylalanine. CDR3 DNA is the only sequence kept; it has 45 bases, read in frame from the first base. Relative to germline, V is 1 base shorter and J is 4 bases shorter, with 14 bases between their ends. To demonstrate the VDJtools post-analysis software, TCR beta repertoires were profiled from the peripheral blood of about 13 young patients with multiple sclerosis. Multiple sclerosis patients were children and adolescents aged 6 to 15 years. The TCR was taken from a girl aged 2-10 years with multiple sclerosis. This sequence uses TRBV7-2 and TRBJ2-7, with no reliable assignment of the D segment. The sequenced sample was blood. Read as DNA, the sequence is TGTGCCAGCAGCTTAGTGTGGGAACCTAAGTACGAGCAGTACTTC. It is translated as CASSLVWEPKYEQYF.